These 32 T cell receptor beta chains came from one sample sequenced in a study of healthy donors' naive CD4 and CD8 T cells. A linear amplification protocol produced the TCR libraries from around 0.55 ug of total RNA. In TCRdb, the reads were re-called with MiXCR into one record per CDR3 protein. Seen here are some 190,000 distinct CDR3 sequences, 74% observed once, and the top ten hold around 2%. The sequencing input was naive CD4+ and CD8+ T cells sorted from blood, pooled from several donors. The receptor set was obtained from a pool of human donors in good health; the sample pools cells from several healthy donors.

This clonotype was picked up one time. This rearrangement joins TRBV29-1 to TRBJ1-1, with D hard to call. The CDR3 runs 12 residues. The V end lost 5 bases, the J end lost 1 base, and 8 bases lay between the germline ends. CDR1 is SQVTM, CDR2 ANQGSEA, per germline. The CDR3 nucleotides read TGCAGCGTTCGACCGCAGAACACTGAAGCTTTCTTT. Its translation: CSVRPQNTEAFF.

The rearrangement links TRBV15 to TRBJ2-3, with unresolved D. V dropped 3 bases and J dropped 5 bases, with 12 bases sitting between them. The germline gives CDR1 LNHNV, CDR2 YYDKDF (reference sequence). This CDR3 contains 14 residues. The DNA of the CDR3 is TGTGCCACCAGCAGTCAGATGTGGGGAGATACGCAGTATTTT. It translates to CATSSQMWGDTQYF.

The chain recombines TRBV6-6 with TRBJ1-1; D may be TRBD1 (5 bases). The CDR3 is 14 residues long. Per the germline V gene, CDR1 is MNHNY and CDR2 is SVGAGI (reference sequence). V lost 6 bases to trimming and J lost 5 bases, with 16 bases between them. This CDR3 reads CASRGPNQGTEAFF. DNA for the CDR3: TGTGCCAGCAGGGGCCCAAATCAGGGTACTGAAGCTTTCTTT.

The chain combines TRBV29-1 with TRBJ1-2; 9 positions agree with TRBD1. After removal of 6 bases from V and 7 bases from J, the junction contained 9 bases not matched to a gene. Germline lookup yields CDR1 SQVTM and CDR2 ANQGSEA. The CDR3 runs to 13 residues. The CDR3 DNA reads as TGCAGCGTAGGTACCGGGACAGGGCTTGGCTACACCTTC. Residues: CSVGTGTGLGYTF.

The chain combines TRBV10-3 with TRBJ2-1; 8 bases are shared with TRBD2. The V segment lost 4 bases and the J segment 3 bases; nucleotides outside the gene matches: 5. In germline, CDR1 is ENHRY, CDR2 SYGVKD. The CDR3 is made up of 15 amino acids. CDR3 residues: CAISVMAGGYNEQFF. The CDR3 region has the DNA TGTGCCATCAGTGTGATGGCGGGAGGCTACAATGAGCAGTTCTTC.

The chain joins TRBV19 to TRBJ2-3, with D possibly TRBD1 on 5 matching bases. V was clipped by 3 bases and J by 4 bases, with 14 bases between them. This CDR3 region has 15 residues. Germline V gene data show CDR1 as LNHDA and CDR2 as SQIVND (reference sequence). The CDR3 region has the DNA TGTGCCAGTAGTATTAGGGGCTTCCCCTCAGATACGCAGTATTTT. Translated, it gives CASSIRGFPSDTQYF.

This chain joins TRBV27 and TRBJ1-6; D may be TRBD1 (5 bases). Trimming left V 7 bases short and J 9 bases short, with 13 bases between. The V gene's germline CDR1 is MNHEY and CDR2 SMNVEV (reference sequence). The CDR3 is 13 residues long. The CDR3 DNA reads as TGTGCCAGCACCAGGGAGTGGGGTTCACCCCTCCACTTT. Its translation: CASTREWGSPLHF.

CDR3 region: CSVGLAGAPTDTQYF. The DNA for the CDR3 is TGCAGCGTTGGGCTAGCGGGAGCTCCCACAGATACGCAGTATTTT. This sequence joins TRBV29-1 and TRBJ2-3, with 10 nucleotides matching TRBD2. The CDR3 spans 15 residues. The germline gives CDR1 SQVTM, CDR2 ANQGSEA. V lost 4 bases and J lost 2; bases outside the gene matches: 6.

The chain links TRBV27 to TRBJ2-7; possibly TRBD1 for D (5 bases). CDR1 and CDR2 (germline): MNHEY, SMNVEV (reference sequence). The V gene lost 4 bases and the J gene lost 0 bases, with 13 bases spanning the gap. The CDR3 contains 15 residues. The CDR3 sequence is CASSSLDTFSYEQYF. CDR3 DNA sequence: TGTGCCAGCAGTTCGTTGGACACCTTCTCCTACGAGCAGTACTTC.

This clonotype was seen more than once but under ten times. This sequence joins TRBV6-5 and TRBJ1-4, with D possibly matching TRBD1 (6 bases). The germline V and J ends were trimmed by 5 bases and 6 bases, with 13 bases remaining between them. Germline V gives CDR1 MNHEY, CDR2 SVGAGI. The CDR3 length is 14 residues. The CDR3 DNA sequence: TGTGCCAGCAGTAAGCAGGGGATGGATGAAAAACTGTTTTTT. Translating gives CASSKQGMDEKLFF.

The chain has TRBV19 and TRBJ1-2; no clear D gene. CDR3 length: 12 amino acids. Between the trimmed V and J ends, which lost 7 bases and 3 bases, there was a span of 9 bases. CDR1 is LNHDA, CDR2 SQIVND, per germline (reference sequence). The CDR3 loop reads CASTERDYGYTF. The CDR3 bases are TGTGCCAGTACCGAGCGGGACTATGGCTACACCTTC.

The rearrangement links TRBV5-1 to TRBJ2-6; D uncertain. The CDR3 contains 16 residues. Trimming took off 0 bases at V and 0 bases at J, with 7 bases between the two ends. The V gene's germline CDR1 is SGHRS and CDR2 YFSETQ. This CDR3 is CASSLAWDSGANVLTF. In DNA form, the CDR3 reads TGCGCCAGCAGCTTGGCCTGGGACTCTGGGGCCAACGTCCTGACTTTC.

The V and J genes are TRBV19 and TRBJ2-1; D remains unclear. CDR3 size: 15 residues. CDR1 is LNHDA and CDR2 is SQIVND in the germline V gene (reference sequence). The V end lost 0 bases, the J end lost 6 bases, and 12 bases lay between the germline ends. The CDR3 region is CASSIDARIANEQFF. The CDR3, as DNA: TGTGCCAGTAGTATAGACGCCCGGATCGCCAATGAGCAGTTCTTC.

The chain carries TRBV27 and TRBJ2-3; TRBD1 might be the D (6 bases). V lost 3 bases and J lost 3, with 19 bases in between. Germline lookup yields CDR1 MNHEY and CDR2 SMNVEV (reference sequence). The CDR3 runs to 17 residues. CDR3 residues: CASSFRSFAGATDTQYF. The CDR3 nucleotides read TGTGCCAGCAGTTTTAGATCCTTCGCAGGGGCAACAGATACGCAGTATTTT.

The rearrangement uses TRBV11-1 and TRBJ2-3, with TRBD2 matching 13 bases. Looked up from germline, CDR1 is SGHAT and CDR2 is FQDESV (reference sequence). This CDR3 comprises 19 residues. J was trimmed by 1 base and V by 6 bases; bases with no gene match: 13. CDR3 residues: CASSQTSGGPTRGTDTQYF. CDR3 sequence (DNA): TGTGCCAGCAGTCAGACTAGCGGGGGGCCGACCCGGGGCACAGATACGCAGTATTTT.

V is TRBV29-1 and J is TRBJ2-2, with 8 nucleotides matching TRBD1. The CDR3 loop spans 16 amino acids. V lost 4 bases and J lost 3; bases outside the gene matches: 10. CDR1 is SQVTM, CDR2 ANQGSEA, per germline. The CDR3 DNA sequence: TGCAGCGTTGGTGGACCAGGGGGCGTGGACACCGGGGAGCTGTTTTTT. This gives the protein CSVGGPGGVDTGELFF.

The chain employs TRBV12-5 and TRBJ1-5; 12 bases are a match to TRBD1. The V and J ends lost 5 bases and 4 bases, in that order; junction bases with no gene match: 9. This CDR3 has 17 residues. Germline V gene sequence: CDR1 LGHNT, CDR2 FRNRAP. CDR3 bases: TGTGCTAGTGGTAGGTCCGGGACAGGGGGCTCTAATCAGCCCCAGCATTTT. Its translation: CASGRSGTGGSNQPQHF.

CDR3 sequence (DNA): TGTGCCAGCTCAACAGGACAGGGCCATAGCAATCAGCCCCAGCATTTT. This translates into CASSTGQGHSNQPQHF. This chain connects TRBV18 to TRBJ1-5; TRBD1 matches 8 bases. This CDR3 has 16 amino acids. The V gene end was trimmed by 5 bases and the J gene end by 0 bases; junction bases not matched to a gene: 6. The germline gives CDR1 KGHSH, CDR2 LQKENI.

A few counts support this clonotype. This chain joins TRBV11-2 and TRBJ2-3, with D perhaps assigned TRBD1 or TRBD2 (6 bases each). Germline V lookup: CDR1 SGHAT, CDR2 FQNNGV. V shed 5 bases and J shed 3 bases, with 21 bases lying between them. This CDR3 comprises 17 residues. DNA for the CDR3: TGTGCCAGCAGCCCGAGGAGGGGGGAAGGAATAACAGATACGCAGTATTTT. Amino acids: CASSPRRGEGITDTQYF.

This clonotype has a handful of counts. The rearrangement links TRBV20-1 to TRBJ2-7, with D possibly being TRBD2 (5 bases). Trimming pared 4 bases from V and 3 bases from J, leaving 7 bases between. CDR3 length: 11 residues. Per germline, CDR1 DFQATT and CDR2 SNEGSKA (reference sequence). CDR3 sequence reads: CSAKGGYEQYF. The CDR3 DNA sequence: TGCAGTGCTAAAGGAGGCTACGAGCAGTACTTC.

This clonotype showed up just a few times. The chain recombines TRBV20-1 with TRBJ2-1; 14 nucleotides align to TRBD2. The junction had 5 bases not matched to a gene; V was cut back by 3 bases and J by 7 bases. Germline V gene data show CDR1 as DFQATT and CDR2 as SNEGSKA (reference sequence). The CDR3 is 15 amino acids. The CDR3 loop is CSARGTSGRGNEQFF. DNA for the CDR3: TGCAGTGCTAGGGGGACTAGCGGGAGAGGAAATGAGCAGTTCTTC.

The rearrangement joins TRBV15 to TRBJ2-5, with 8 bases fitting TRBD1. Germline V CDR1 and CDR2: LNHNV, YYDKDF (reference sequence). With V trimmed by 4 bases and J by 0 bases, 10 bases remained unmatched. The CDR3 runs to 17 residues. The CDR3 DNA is TGTGCCACCAGCATCCTGGACAGGGCGGGGTACCAAGAGACCCAGTACTTC. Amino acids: CATSILDRAGYQETQYF.

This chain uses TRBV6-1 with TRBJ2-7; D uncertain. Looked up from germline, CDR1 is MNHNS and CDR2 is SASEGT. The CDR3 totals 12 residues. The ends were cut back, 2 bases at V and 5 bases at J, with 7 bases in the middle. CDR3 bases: TGTGCCAGCAGTGAACGGATCGACGAGCAGTACTTC. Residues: CASSERIDEQYF.

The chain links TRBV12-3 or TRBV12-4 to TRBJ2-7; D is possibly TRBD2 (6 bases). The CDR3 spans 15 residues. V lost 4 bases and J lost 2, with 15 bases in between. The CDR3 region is CASSSRAGGPYEQYF. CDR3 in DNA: TGTGCCAGCAGTTCCAGGGCCGGGGGACCCTACGAGCAGTACTTC.

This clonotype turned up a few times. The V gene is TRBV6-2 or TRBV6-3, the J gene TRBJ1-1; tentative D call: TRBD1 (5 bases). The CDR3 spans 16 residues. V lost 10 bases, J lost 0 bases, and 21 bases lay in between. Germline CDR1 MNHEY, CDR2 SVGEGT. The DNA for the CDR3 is TGTGCCACAACCAAGAACGCCAGGGAAATGAACACTGAAGCTTTCTTT. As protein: CATTKNAREMNTEAFF.

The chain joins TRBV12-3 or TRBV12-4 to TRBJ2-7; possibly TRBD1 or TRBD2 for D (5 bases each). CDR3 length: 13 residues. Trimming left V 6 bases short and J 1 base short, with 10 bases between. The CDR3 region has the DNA TGTGCCAGCAGGCCGGGACGATCCTACGAGCAGTACTTC. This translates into CASRPGRSYEQYF.

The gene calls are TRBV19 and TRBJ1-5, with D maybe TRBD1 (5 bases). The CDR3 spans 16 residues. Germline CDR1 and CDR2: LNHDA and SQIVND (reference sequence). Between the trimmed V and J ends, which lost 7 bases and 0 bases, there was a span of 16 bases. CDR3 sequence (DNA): TGTGCCAGTACTAACAGCCGGGACGGTAGCAATCAGCCCCAGCATTTT. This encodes CASTNSRDGSNQPQHF. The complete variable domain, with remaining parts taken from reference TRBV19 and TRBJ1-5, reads DGGITQSPKYLFRKEGQNVTLSCEQNLNHDAMYWYRQDPGQGLRLIYYSQIVNDFQKGDIAEGYSVSREKKESFPLTVTSAQKNPTAFYLCASTNSRDGSNQPQHFGDGTRLSIL.

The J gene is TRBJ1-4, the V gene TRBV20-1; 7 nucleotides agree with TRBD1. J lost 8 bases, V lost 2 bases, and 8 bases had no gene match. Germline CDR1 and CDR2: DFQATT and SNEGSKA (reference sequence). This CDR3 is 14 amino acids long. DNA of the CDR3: TGCAGTGCTAGATCAAAGGACAGGTTCGAAAAACTGTTTTTT. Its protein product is CSARSKDRFEKLFF.

As DNA, the CDR3 is TGTGCCAGCAGTTACTTACTAGCCGGCACAGATACGCAGTATTTT. As protein: CASSYLLAGTDTQYF. The chain uses TRBV6-2 or TRBV6-3 and TRBJ2-3; possible D gene TRBD2, 6 bases. Germline V CDR1 and CDR2: MNHEY, SVGEGT. Trimming took off 1 base at V and 1 base at J, with 9 bases between the two ends. This CDR3 is built from 15 residues.

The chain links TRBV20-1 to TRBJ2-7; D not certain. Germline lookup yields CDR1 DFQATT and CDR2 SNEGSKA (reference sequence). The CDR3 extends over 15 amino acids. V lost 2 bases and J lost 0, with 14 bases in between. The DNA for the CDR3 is TGCAGTGCTAGACCTCTGGCAGGAGCCTCCTACGAGCAGTACTTC. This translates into CSARPLAGASYEQYF.

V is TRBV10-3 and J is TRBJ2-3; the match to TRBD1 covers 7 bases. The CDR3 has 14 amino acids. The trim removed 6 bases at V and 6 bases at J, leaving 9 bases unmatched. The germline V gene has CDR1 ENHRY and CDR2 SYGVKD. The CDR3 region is CAIREQTGRDTQYF. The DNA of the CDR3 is TGTGCCATCAGAGAACAGACAGGGCGGGATACGCAGTATTTT.

DNA for the CDR3: TGTGCCAGCAGTGATACAGGGGCTTTCTACGAGCAGTACTTC. Encoded protein: CASSDTGAFYEQYF. The chain employs TRBV6-5 and TRBJ2-7, with 7 bases fitting TRBD1. Germline assignment: CDR1 MNHEY and CDR2 SVGAGI. V trimming: 5 bases; J trimming: 3 bases; junction bases outside the gene matches: 7. The CDR3 has 14 residues.